This is a list of T cell receptor beta chains from one sample in a study of CD8 T cells in Susac syndrome. Each CDR3 protein is one row after TCRdb ran MiXCR on the immunoSEQ multiplex PCR reads. In the table there are some 200,000 distinct CDR3 sequences, roughly 90% of which are singletons. Material for sequencing was CD8+ T cells from PBMCs. The source of these receptors is a human donor with multiple sclerosis. CDR3s include the opening cysteine and the closing phenylalanine or tryptophan. The D gene is left open where the match is weak. Only some rows state a clone size, as once, few, many or a class for expanded clones.

>TRBV13|.|TRBJ2-1|TRBD2
CASIQRTSGGYNEQFF
TGTGCCAGCATCCAACGAACTAGCGGGGGCTACAATGAGCAGTTCTTC
>TRBV9|.|TRBJ2-1|TRBD2
CASSDGGVDEQFF
TGTGCCAGCAGCGACGGGGGGGTGGATGAGCAGTTCTTC
>TRBV20-1|once|TRBJ2-3|.
CSARVPTRADTQYF
TGCAGTGCTAGAGTCCCCACTAGAGCAGATACGCAGTATTTT
>TRBV20-1|.|TRBJ2-2|TRBD2
CSARPGLAGETGELFF
TGCAGTGCTAGACCCGGACTAGCGGGAGAGACCGGGGAGCTGTTTTTT
>TRBV13|.|TRBJ2-1|TRBD2
CASSNSAGGPPKQFF
TGTGCCAGCTCTAATTCGGCGGGAGGGCCCCCTAAGCAGTTCTTC
>TRBV5-4|.|TRBJ1-2|TRBD1
CASSSRQGVGGYTF
TGTGCCAGCAGCTCGCGCCAGGGGGTTGGTGGCTACACCTTC
>TRBV13|.|TRBJ1-4|.
CASRAGVREKLFF
TGTGCCAGCAGAGCAGGAGTTCGAGAAAAACTGTTTTTT
>TRBV20-1|.|TRBJ2-5|.
CSARELARETQYF
TGCAGTGCTAGAGAACTAGCCCGAGAGACCCAGTACTTC
>TRBV7-9|.|TRBJ2-1|.
CASIPPTVYNEQFF
TGTGCCAGCATCCCTCCGACCGTCTACAATGAGCAGTTCTTC
>TRBV5-6|.|TRBJ2-4|TRBD1
CASSFGQGAKNIQYF
TGTGCCAGCAGCTTCGGACAGGGTGCCAAAAACATTCAGTACTTC
>TRBV24-1|.|TRBJ2-5|.
CATSSWGGGETQYF
TGTGCCACCAGTTCTTGGGGGGGCGGGGAGACCCAGTACTTC
>TRBV15|.|TRBJ2-6|.
CATSRDLGDFSGANVLTF
TGTGCCACCAGCAGAGATCTGGGGGACTTCTCTGGGGCCAACGTCCTGACTTTC
>TRBV19|.|TRBJ1-1|.
CASSMAAHPNTEAFF
TGTGCCAGTAGTATGGCGGCACATCCGAACACTGAAGCTTTCTTT
>TRBV30|.|TRBJ1-1|.
CAWSVRSRNTEAFF
TGTGCCTGGAGTGTCAGGTCCAGGAACACTGAAGCTTTCTTT
>TRBV15|.|TRBJ1-2|.
CATSRWGLYGYTF
TGTGCCACCAGCAGATGGGGGCTCTATGGCTACACCTTC
>TRBV15|.|TRBJ1-3|.
CATSRRGSGNTIYF
TGTGCCACCAGCAGACGGGGGTCGGGAAACACCATATATTTT
>TRBV4-3|.|TRBJ1-2|.
CASSQDPPSYGYTF
TGCGCCAGCAGCCAAGATCCCCCGAGCTATGGCTACACCTTC
>TRBV5-6|.|TRBJ2-3|TRBD2
CASIIAGGFTDTQYF
TGTGCCAGCATTATAGCGGGCGGTTTCACAGATACGCAGTATTTT
>TRBV12-3/TRBV12-4|.|TRBJ1-2|.
CASSPRLYGYTF
TGTGCCAGCAGCCCTCGCCTATATGGCTACACCTTC
>TRBV12-3/TRBV12-4|.|TRBJ1-5|.
CASSSTGQPNQPQHF
TGTGCCAGCAGCTCCACCGGACAGCCGAATCAGCCCCAGCATTTT
>TRBV12-3/TRBV12-4|once|TRBJ2-5|.
CASRTTGGETQYF
TGTGCCAGCAGGACGACAGGCGGGGAGACCCAGTACTTC
>TRBV4-1|.|TRBJ2-1|.
CASSSTTYNEQFF
TGCGCCAGCAGCTCCACGACCTACAATGAGCAGTTCTTC
>TRBV7-9|.|TRBJ2-1|.
CASSRNEQFF
TGTGCCAGCAGCCGCAATGAGCAGTTCTTC
>TRBV4-2|.|TRBJ2-2|.
CASSPFAGELFF
TGTGCCAGCAGCCCTTTCGCCGGGGAGCTGTTTTTT
>TRBV5-6|once|TRBJ2-1|TRBD1
CASSQIGQGAIGNEQFF
TGTGCCAGCAGCCAAATAGGGCAGGGGGCGATCGGCAATGAGCAGTTCTTC
>TRBV7-8|once|TRBJ1-5|TRBD1
CASSLDRTGGSNQPQHF
TGTGCCAGCAGCTTAGATCGGACAGGGGGAAGCAATCAGCCCCAGCATTTT
>TRBV19|once|TRBJ1-6|.
CASSAPGPLPPLHF
TGTGCCAGTAGTGCTCCGGGACCCCTGCCACCCCTCCACTTT
>TRBV7-9|.|TRBJ2-6|.
CASRQGSGANVLTF
TGTGCCAGCCGCCAGGGGTCTGGGGCCAACGTCCTGACTTTC
>TRBV6-5|.|TRBJ2-5|.
CASRETTGHQETQYF
TGTGCCAGCAGGGAGACAACCGGACACCAAGAGACCCAGTACTTC
>TRBV13|.|TRBJ2-3|TRBD2
CASSSGMGGLAGGPDTQYF
TGTGCCAGCAGCTCCGGGATGGGGGGACTAGCGGGGGGGCCAGATACGCAGTATTTT
>TRBV14|.|TRBJ2-7|.
CASSQDPLGYEQYF
TGTGCCAGCAGCCAAGACCCTCTGGGCTACGAGCAGTACTTC
>TRBV27|.|TRBJ2-3|.
CASSFSGPLNTDTQYF
TGTGCCAGCAGTTTTTCTGGGCCGCTGAACACAGATACGCAGTATTTT